These T cell receptor beta chains were read from a single sample in a study of blood T cell repertoires in COVID-19. Here immunoSEQ multiplex PCR was the method, and the copy in TCRdb shows in-frame clones only, minus some. Altogether 150,000 to 200,000 clones are present, approximately 85% being singletons, with the ten largest covering approximately 11%. The sequenced material came from peripheral blood. The receptor source for this set is a human donor with active or convalescent COVID-19. The donor label of this sample is uncertain. The CDR3 runs from the conserved cysteine through the conserved F or W. The D gene is left open where the match is weak. Clone size is given for some rows only: seen once, a few or many times, or a class if the clone is expanded.

J gene	D gene	clone size	V gene	CDR3 protein	CDR3 DNA
TRBJ1-2	NA	NA	TRBV29-1	CSVKDRNGNGYTF	TGCAGCGTTAAAGACAGGAATGGAAATGGCTACACCTTC
TRBJ2-1	NA	NA	TRBV5-4	CASSSGQFRTRPNEQFF	TGTGCCAGCAGCTCTGGACAGTTCCGGACTAGACCCAATGAGCAGTTCTTC
TRBJ2-5	NA	few	TRBV11-2	CASSLAEGLQYF	TGTGCCAGCAGCTTAGCGGAGGGCCTCCAGTACTTC
TRBJ1-5	NA	NA	TRBV2	CASSEEQAQNQPQHF	TGTGCCAGCAGTGAAGAGCAGGCCCAAAATCAGCCCCAGCATTTT
TRBJ1-1	TRBD1	once	TRBV7-8	CASSNVQGGNTEAFF	TGTGCCAGCAGCAACGTACAGGGGGGGAACACTGAAGCTTTCTTT
TRBJ1-3	NA	NA	TRBV7-2	CASTVGVFKPGGNTIYF	TGTGCCAGCACCGTTGGCGTTTTCAAACCGGGAGGAAACACCATATATTTT
TRBJ2-7	TRBD2	NA	TRBV7-8	CASSPREAGEKYF	TGTGCCAGCAGCCCTCGGGAGGCGGGAGAGAAGTACTTC
TRBJ1-1	NA	NA	TRBV19	CASSIRNRDTEAFF	TGTGCCAGTAGTATCCGGAACAGGGACACTGAAGCTTTCTTT
TRBJ1-1	NA	NA	TRBV7-9	CASSVTINTEAFF	TGTGCCAGCAGCGTGACTATAAACACTGAAGCTTTCTTT
TRBJ1-2	NA	NA	TRBV13	CASSLKDSRYGYTF	TGTGCCAGCAGCTTAAAGGACTCTCGCTATGGCTACACCTTC
TRBJ2-1	NA	NA	TRBV6-5	CASRTTEVDAGEQFF	TGTGCCAGCAGAACGACAGAGGTCGACGCAGGGGAGCAGTTCTTC
TRBJ1-2	NA	NA	TRBV2	CASRPGRGANYGYTF	TGTGCCAGCAGGCCTGGGAGGGGGGCGAACTATGGCTACACCTTC
TRBJ2-1	TRBD2	once	TRBV5-1	CASSLTGTSGFSEQFF	TGCGCCAGCAGCTTGACCGGGACTAGCGGCTTTAGTGAGCAGTTCTTC
TRBJ1-5	TRBD1	once	TRBV28	CASRDRRDQPQHF	TGTGCCTCCCGGGACAGGCGGGATCAGCCCCAGCATTTT
TRBJ2-3	TRBD2	NA	TRBV3-1/TRBV3-2	CASSQAFGGESDTQYF	TGTGCCAGCAGCCAAGCCTTCGGGGGGGAGTCAGATACGCAGTATTTT
TRBJ2-6	NA	NA	TRBV5-6	CASSFGHSSGANVLTF	TGTGCCAGCAGCTTCGGACACAGCTCTGGGGCCAACGTCCTGACTTTC
TRBJ2-2	TRBD2	NA	TRBV7-2	CASSLTSGATGELFF	TGTGCCAGCAGCTTAACTAGCGGGGCGACCGGGGAGCTGTTTTTT
TRBJ2-3	NA	once	TRBV19	CASREIGVPSTDTQYF	TGTGCCAGTAGGGAAATAGGAGTACCTAGCACAGATACGCAGTATTTT
TRBJ2-2	TRBD1	few	TRBV2	CASSRGQQNTGELFF	TGTGCCAGCAGCCGGGGACAGCAAAACACCGGGGAGCTGTTTTTT
TRBJ2-7	TRBD2	NA	TRBV28	CASSPRLAHSYEQYF	TGTGCCAGCAGTCCTCGACTAGCGCACTCCTACGAGCAGTACTTC
TRBJ1-2	NA	NA	TRBV28	CASSIGSYGYTF	TGTGCCAGCAGTATCGGGAGCTATGGCTACACCTTC
TRBJ1-5	NA	NA	TRBV2	CASSDRAGNQPQHF	TGTGCCAGCAGTGACAGGGCGGGCAATCAGCCCCAGCATTTT
TRBJ1-1	NA	NA	TRBV18	CASSPGVSTEAFF	TGTGCCAGCTCCCCGGGGGTGAGCACTGAAGCTTTCTTT
TRBJ2-7	NA	once	TRBV5-6	CASSLPTAYEQYF	TGTGCCAGCAGCTTGCCCACAGCCTACGAGCAGTACTTC
TRBJ2-7	NA	NA	TRBV5-8	CASSLPGKPTYEQYF	TGTGCCAGCAGCCTCCCAGGGAAACCCACCTACGAGCAGTACTTC
TRBJ2-5	NA	NA	TRBV9	CASSPSPPRQGKETQYF	TGTGCCAGCAGCCCCAGCCCCCCCCGGCAGGGCAAAGAGACCCAGTACTTC
TRBJ2-2	NA	NA	TRBV3-1/TRBV3-2	CASSQIGESPGELFF	TGTGCCAGCAGCCAAATCGGAGAGTCCCCCGGGGAGCTGTTTTTT
TRBJ1-4	NA	NA	TRBV5-5	CASSLGFGGGKLFF	TGTGCCAGCAGCCTGGGTTTTGGGGGAGGGAAACTGTTTTTT
TRBJ2-3	NA	NA	TRBV7-3	CASSLSASPDTQYF	TGTGCCAGCAGCTTAAGCGCTAGCCCAGATACGCAGTATTTT
TRBJ2-5	NA	NA	TRBV18	CASSPRAETQYF	TGTGCCAGCTCACCTAGAGCTGAGACCCAGTACTTC
TRBJ2-1	NA	once	TRBV29-1	CSVYYRAERDEQFF	TGCAGCGTTTATTACCGGGCTGAGCGGGATGAGCAGTTCTTC
TRBJ2-2	TRBD2	NA	TRBV2	CASSGFTSGAVNTGELFF	TGTGCCAGCAGTGGGTTTACTAGCGGGGCAGTGAACACCGGGGAGCTGTTTTTT
TRBJ2-7	NA	NA	TRBV12-3/TRBV12-4	CASSLSVSDEQYF	TGTGCCAGCAGTTTAAGTGTCAGCGACGAGCAGTACTTC
TRBJ2-7	TRBD1	NA	TRBV7-6	CASSMLDRGGEQYF	TGTGCCAGTTCGATGTTGGACAGGGGAGGCGAGCAGTACTTC
TRBJ2-7	TRBD1	NA	TRBV10-3	CAITEGDRADSYEQYF	TGTGCCATCACCGAGGGGGACAGGGCGGACTCCTACGAGCAGTACTTC
TRBJ1-2	NA	NA	TRBV29-1	CSVLQGQANYGYTF	TGCAGCGTTTTACAGGGTCAAGCTAACTATGGCTACACCTTC
TRBJ1-2	TRBD1	NA	TRBV5-1	CASSSRQGPDYGYTF	TGCGCCAGCAGCTCCCGACAGGGGCCAGACTATGGCTACACCTTC
TRBJ2-7	TRBD2	NA	TRBV6-5	CASSSLAGGEQYF	TGTGCCAGCAGTTCACTAGCGGGGGGGGAGCAGTACTTC
TRBJ2-7	TRBD1	NA	TRBV28	CAATGWREQYF	TGTGCCGCGACAGGGTGGCGAGAGCAGTACTTC
TRBJ1-4	TRBD1	NA	TRBV30	CAWSVRGAGQLEKLFF	TGTGCCTGGAGTGTACGAGGGGCGGGACAGTTGGAAAAACTGTTTTTT
TRBJ1-6	TRBD1	NA	TRBV6-5	CASSRKGTASPLHF	TGTGCCAGCAGCCGCAAGGGGACAGCTTCACCCCTCCACTTT
TRBJ1-1	NA	NA	TRBV7-2	CASKAGRVGTEAFF	TGTGCCAGCAAAGCAGGCAGGGTGGGTACTGAAGCTTTCTTT
TRBJ1-2	TRBD1	NA	TRBV7-6	CASSEGQSRPPSF	TGTGCCAGCAGCGAGGGACAGAGTCGTCCTCCATCCTTC
TRBJ2-7	NA	NA	TRBV28	CASSSLSYEQYF	TGTGCCAGCAGTTCCCTCTCCTACGAGCAGTACTTC
TRBJ1-5	NA	NA	TRBV7-2	CASSPRGRGQPQHF	TGTGCCAGCAGCCCCAGGGGTAGGGGTCAGCCCCAGCATTTT
TRBJ2-2	NA	NA	TRBV6-5	CASSRGTGELFF	TGTGCCAGCAGTCGGGGGACCGGGGAGCTGTTTTTT
TRBJ2-5	NA	NA	TRBV18	CASSPPSAGLETQYF	TGTGCCAGCTCACCACCGAGCGCGGGGCTAGAGACCCAGTACTTC
TRBJ1-4	NA	NA	TRBV27	CASSLMGANEKLFF	TGTGCCAGCAGTTTAATGGGCGCCAATGAAAAACTGTTTTTT
TRBJ2-1	NA	once	TRBV6-2/TRBV6-3	CASSYSNIWRNSNYNEQFF	TGTGCCAGCAGTTACTCGAATATTTGGAGGAACAGTAATTACAATGAGCAGTTCTTC
TRBJ1-3	NA	NA	TRBV7-9	CASSLSISGNTIYF	TGTGCCAGCAGCTTATCTATAAGTGGAAACACCATATATTTT
TRBJ1-2	TRBD1	once	TRBV19	CASNAGGGGYTF	TGTGCCAGTAATGCAGGGGGCGGTGGCTACACCTTC
TRBJ2-1	NA	NA	TRBV11-2	CASSLRTPSQGNNEQFF	TGTGCCAGCAGCTTAAGGACCCCGTCTCAGGGCAACAATGAGCAGTTCTTC
TRBJ2-2	NA	NA	TRBV7-9	CASSLYTFRASRRAGELFF	TGTGCCAGCAGCTTATACACCTTCCGGGCCTCCCGGCGGGCCGGGGAGCTGTTTTTT